This T cell receptor (beta chain) was identified during a study of cytomegalovirus exposure and HLA in healthy donors. The ends lost 3 bases at V and 6 bases at J; junction bases unmatched: 4. The CDR3 runs to 14 residues. From germline, CDR1 is KGHSH and CDR2 LQKENI. Researchers ran the PCR with 60 Vbeta and 13 Jbeta primers. Assay: immunoSEQ multiplex PCR; the TCRdb copy retains only in-frame clones and omits some. Of roughly 220,000 clones listed, under 70% are singletons. The chain joins TRBV18 to TRBJ2-7, with 11 bases that match TRBD2. The TCR was taken from a man aged 40-50 years in good health and CMV-seropositive. The material sequenced was PBMCs. The CDR3 DNA reads as TGTGCCAGCTCACCTAGCGGGGGGGCAGGCGAGCAGTACTTC. Amino acids: CASSPSGGAGEQYF.